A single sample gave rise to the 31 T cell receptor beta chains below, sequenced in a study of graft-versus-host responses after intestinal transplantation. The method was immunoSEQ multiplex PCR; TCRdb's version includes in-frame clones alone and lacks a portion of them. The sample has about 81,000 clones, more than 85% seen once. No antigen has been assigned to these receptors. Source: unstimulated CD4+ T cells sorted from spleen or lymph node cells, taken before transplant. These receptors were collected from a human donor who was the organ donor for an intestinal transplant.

CDR3 sequence: CASSLERGRGNTGELFF. CDR3 nucleotide sequence: TGTGCCAGCAGCTTAGAAAGGGGGCGGGGGAACACCGGGGAGCTGTTTTTT. V usage is TRBV11-3 and J usage is TRBJ2-2, with D perhaps matching TRBD1 (7 bases). Looked up from germline, CDR1 is SGHNT and CDR2 is YENEEA. The CDR3 consists of 17 residues. Trimming took 0 bases from V and 1 from J, leaving 12 bases between them.

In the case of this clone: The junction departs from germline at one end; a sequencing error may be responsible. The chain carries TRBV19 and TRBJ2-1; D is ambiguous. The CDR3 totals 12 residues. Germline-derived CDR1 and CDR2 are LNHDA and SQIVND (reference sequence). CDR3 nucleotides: TGTGCCAGTAGTATAGTCGGCGGCCGGGTGGTCTTC. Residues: CASSIVGGRVVF.

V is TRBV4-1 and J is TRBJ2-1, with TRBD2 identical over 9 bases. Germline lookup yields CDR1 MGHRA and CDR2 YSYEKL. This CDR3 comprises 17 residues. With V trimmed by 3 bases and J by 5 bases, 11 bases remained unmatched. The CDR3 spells CASSHTRAGGFHNEQFF. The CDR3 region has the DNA TGCGCCAGCAGCCATACCCGAGCGGGGGGCTTCCACAATGAGCAGTTCTTC.

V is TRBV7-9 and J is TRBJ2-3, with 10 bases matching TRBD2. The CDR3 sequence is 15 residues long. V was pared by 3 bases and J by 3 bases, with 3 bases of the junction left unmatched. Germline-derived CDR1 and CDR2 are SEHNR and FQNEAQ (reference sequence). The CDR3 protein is CASSFPGLATDTQYF. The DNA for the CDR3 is TGTGCCAGCAGCTTTCCGGGACTAGCGACAGATACGCAGTATTTT.

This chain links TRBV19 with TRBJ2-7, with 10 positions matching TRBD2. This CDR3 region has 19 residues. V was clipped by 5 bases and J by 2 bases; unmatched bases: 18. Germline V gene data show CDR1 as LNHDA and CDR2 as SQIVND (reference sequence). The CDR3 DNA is TGTGCCAGTAGTTACAGAGGGGGGGCTAGCGGGGGATTAGCCTACGAGCAGTACTTC. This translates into CASSYRGGASGGLAYEQYF.

CDR3 in amino acids: CATSSGYEQYF. CDR3 DNA: TGTGCCACTTCGAGCGGTTACGAGCAGTACTTC. The gene calls are TRBV7-9 and TRBJ2-7; tentative D call: TRBD2 (5 bases). This CDR3 comprises 11 residues. Germline V gene lookup returns CDR1 SEHNR and CDR2 FQNEAQ (reference sequence). V gave up 10 bases and J gave up 4 bases, with 11 bases separating them.

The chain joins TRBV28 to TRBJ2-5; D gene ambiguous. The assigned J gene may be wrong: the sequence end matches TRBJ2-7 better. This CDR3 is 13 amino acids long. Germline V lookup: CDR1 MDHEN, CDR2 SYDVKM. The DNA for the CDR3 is TGTGCCAGCAGCCCCGTCAACTCCTACGAGCAGTACTTC. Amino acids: CASSPVNSYEQYF.

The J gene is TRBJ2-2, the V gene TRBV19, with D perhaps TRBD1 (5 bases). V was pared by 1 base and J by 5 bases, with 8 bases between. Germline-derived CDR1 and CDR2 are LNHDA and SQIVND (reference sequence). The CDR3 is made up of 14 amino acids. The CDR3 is CASSIVGATGELFF. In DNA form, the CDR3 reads TGTGCCAGTAGTATAGTAGGGGCTACCGGGGAGCTGTTTTTT.

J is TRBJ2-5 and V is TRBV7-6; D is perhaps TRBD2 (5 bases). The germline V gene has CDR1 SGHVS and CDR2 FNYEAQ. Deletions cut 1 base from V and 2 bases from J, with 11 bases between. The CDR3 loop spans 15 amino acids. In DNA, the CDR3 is TGTGCCAGCAGCTTAGTATGGCGGGTTCAAGAGACCCAGTACTTC. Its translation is CASSLVWRVQETQYF.

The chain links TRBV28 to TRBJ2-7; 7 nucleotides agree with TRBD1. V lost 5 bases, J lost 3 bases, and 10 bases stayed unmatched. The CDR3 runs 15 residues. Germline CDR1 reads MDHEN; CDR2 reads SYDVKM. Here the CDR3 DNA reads TGTGCCAGCAGTCAGGCGACAGGGTTAATCTACGAGCAGTACTTC. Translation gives CASSQATGLIYEQYF.

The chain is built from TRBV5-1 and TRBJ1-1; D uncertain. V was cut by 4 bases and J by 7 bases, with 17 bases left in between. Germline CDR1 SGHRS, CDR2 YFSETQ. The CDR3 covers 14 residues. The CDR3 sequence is CASSLIESGIEAFF. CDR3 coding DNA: TGCGCCAGCAGCCTTATCGAGTCGGGAATTGAAGCTTTCTTT.

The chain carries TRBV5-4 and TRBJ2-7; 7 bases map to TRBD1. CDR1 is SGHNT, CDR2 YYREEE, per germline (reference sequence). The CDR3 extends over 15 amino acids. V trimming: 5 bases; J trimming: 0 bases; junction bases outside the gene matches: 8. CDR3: CASRRGTESSYEQYF. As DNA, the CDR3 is TGTGCCAGCAGGCGAGGGACAGAGAGCTCCTACGAGCAGTACTTC. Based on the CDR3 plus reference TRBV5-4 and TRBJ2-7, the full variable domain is ETGVTQSPTHLIKTRGQQVTLRCSSQSGHNTVSWYQQALGQGPQFIFQYYREEENGRGNFPPRFSGLQFPNYSSELNVNALELDDSALYLCASRRGTESSYEQYFGPGTRLTVT.

The DNA of the CDR3 is TGTGCCACCCGTCCAGCAGGGGCCGGCGGGGAGCTGTTTTTT. Translating gives CATRPAGAGGELFF. The chain uses TRBV19 and TRBJ2-2; D might be TRBD1 (6 bases). Germline loops: CDR1 LNHDA, CDR2 SQIVND (reference sequence). V shed 10 bases and J shed 7 bases, with 19 bases lying between them. The CDR3 length is 14 residues. Supplemented by reference TRBV19 and TRBJ2-2, the full variable domain reads DGGITQSPKYLFRKEGQNVTLSCEQNLNHDAMYWYRQDPGQGLRLIYYSQIVNDFQKGDIAEGYSVSREKKESFPLTVTSAQKNPTAFYLCATRPAGAGGELFFGEGSRLTVL.

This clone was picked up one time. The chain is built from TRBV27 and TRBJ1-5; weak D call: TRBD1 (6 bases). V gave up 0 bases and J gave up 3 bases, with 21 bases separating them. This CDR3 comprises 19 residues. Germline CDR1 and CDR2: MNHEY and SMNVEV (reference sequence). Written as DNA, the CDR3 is TGTGCCAGCAGTTTATCGGGTGGGGCAGGACAGATCAACAATCAGCCCCAGCATTTT. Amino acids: CASSLSGGAGQINNQPQHF.

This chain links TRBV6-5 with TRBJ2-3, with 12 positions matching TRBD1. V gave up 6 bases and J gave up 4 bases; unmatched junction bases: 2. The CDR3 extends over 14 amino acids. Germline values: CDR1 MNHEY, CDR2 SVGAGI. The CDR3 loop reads CASRGTGGPDTQYF. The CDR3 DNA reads TGTGCCAGCAGAGGGACAGGGGGCCCAGATACGCAGTATTTT.

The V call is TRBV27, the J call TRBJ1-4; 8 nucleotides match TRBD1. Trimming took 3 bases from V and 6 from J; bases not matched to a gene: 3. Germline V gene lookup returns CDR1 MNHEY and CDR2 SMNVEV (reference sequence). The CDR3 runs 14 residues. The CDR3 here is CASSFRGQYEKLFF. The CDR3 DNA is TGTGCCAGCAGTTTCAGGGGGCAGTATGAAAAACTGTTTTTT.

The chain's CDR3 is CASSSGIHGYTF. Here the CDR3 DNA reads TGTGCCAGCAGCTCAGGCATCCATGGCTACACCTTC. J is TRBJ1-2 and V is TRBV4-2; D is undetermined. This CDR3 spans 12 amino acids. With 5 bases removed from V and 6 bases from J, the gap between germline ends came to 10 bases. CDR1 and CDR2 (germline): LGHNA, YNFKEQ.

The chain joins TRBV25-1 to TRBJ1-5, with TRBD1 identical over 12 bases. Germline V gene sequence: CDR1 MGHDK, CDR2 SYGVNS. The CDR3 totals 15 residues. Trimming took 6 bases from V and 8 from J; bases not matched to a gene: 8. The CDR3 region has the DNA TGTGCCAGCAGGGGACCGGGACAGGGGGCGAAGCCCCAGCATTTT. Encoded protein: CASRGPGQGAKPQHF.

The CDR3 bases are TGTGCCAGCAGCCGTGGACTGGCCACCTCTGGAAACACCATATATTTT. This translates into CASSRGLATSGNTIYF. The chain carries TRBV6-6 and TRBJ1-3; no firm D call. Trimming took 6 bases from V and 0 from J, leaving 15 bases between them. CDR3 size: 16 residues. CDR1 and CDR2 from the germline V gene are MNHNY and SVGAGI (reference sequence).

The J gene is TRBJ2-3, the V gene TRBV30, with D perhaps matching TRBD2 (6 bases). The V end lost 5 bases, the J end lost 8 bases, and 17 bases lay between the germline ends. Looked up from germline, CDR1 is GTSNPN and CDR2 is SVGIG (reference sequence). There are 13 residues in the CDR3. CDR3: CAWEIFGRGTQYF. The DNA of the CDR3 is TGTGCCTGGGAAATATTCGGGAGAGGTACGCAGTATTTT.

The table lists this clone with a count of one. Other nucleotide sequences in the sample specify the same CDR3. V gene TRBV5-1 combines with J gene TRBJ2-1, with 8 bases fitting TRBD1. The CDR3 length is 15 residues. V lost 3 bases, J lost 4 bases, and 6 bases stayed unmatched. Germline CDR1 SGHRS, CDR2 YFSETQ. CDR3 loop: CASSSWTGNYNEQFF. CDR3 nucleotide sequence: TGCGCCAGCAGCTCATGGACAGGGAATTACAATGAGCAGTTCTTC.

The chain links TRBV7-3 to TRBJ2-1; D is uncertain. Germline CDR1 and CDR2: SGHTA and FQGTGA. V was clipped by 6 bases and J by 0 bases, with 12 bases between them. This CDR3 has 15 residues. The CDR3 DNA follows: TGTGCCAGCAGTCGACCGGGTAGCTCCTACAATGAGCAGTTCTTC. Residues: CASSRPGSSYNEQFF.

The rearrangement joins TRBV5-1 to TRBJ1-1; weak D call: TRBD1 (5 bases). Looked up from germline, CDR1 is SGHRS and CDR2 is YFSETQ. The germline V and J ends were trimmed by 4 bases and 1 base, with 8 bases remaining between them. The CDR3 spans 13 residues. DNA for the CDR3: TGCGCCAGCAGCGGGCAGGGGAACACTGAAGCTTTCTTT. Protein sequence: CASSGQGNTEAFF.

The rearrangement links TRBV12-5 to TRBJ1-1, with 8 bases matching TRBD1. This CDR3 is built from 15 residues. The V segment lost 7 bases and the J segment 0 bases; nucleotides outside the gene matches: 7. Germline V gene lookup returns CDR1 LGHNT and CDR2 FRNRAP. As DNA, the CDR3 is TGTGCTAGTGTTCCACAGGGGGGCGTGAACACTGAAGCTTTCTTT. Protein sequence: CASVPQGGVNTEAFF.

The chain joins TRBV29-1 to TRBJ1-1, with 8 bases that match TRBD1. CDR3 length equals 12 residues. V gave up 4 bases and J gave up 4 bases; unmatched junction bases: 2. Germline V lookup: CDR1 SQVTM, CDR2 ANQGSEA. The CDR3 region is CSVGQGRTEAFF. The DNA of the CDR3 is TGCAGCGTTGGACAGGGGCGCACTGAAGCTTTCTTT.

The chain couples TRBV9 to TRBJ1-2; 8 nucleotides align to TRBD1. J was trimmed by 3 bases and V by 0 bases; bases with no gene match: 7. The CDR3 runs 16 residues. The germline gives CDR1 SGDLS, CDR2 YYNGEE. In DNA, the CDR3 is TGTGCCAGCAGCGTAGGCCCAGGACAGGGATACTATGGCTACACCTTC. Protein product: CASSVGPGQGYYGYTF.

CDR3 loop: CASSYGQGSITDTQYF. As DNA, the CDR3 is TGTGCCAGCAGCTACGGACAGGGCAGTATCACAGATACGCAGTATTTT. The V call is TRBV7-3, the J call TRBJ2-3; 8 bases are a match to TRBD1. Trimming took 4 bases from V and 2 from J; bases not matched to a gene: 8. Germline V gene sequence: CDR1 SGHTA, CDR2 FQGTGA. The CDR3 extends over 16 amino acids. The full variable domain, with the rest looked up from reference TRBV7-3 and TRBJ2-3, is GAGVSQTPSNKVTEKGKYVELRCDPISGHTALYWYRQSLGQGPEFLIYFQGTGAADDSGLPNDRFFAVRPEGSVSTLKIQRTERGDSAVYLCASSYGQGSITDTQYFGPGTRLTVL.

Written as DNA, the CDR3 is TGCAGCGTTGAAGGAGACAGGCGCACCGGGGAGCTGTTTTTT. Translation: CSVEGDRRTGELFF. The chain uses TRBV29-1 and TRBJ2-2; a weak D match, TRBD1 (6 bases). The CDR3 spans 14 residues. In germline, CDR1 is SQVTM, CDR2 ANQGSEA. V was pared by 1 base and J by 4 bases, with 10 bases between.

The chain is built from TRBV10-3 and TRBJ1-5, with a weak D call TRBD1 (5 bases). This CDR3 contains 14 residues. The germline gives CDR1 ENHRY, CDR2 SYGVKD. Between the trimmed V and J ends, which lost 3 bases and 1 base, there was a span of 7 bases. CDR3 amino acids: CAISDGGSNQPQHF. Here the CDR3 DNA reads TGTGCCATCAGTGATGGGGGGAGCAATCAGCCCCAGCATTTT.

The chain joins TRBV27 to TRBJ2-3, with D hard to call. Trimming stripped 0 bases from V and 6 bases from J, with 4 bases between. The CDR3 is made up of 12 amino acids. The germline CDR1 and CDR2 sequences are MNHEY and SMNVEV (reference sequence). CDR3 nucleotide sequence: TGTGCCAGCAGTTTATCGAGGGATACGCAGTATTTT. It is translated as CASSLSRDTQYF.

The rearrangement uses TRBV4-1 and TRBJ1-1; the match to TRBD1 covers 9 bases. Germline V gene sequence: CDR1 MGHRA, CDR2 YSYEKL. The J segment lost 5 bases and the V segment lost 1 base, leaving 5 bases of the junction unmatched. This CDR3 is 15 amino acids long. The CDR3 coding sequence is TGCGCCAGCAGCCAAGCGGGGACAGGGATTACTGAAGCTTTCTTT. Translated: CASSQAGTGITEAFF.